These T cell receptor beta chains were read from a single sample in a study of blood T cell repertoires in COVID-19. Sequenced by immunoSEQ multiplex PCR; TCRdb stores in-frame clones only, minus some. The sample has over 150,000 clones, roughly nine tenths seen once; the top ten hold less than 25%. Source material: peripheral blood. The receptors originated from a man between 65 and 79 years old with active or convalescent COVID-19. Each CDR3 is given with its conserved first and last residue. A D gene is named only where the DNA matches it firmly. Clone size is given for some rows only: seen once, a few or many times, or a class if the clone is expanded.

clone_size cdr3_length d_call j_call v_call cdr3_aa cdr3_nt
NA 15 NA TRBJ2-3 TRBV9 CASSRILGGADTQYF TGTGCCAGCAGCCGGATCCTCGGCGGCGCAGATACGCAGTATTTT
NA 13 NA TRBJ1-2 TRBV4-1 CASSSQGDYGYTF TGCGCCAGCAGCTCCCAGGGTGACTATGGCTACACCTTC
NA 16 TRBD1 TRBJ1-1 TRBV4-3 CASSQDEARGADKAFF TGCGCCAGCAGCCAAGATGAGGCCAGGGGGGCCGACAAAGCTTTCTTT
NA 15 NA TRBJ1-2 TRBV6-5 CASSYRTALNYGYTF TGTGCCAGCAGTTACCGGACAGCCCTGAACTATGGCTACACCTTC
once 14 NA TRBJ2-3 TRBV5-1 CASSLEQGGVRQYF TGCGCCAGCAGCTTGGAGCAGGGTGGAGTAAGGCAGTATTTT
NA 13 TRBD1 TRBJ1-2 TRBV27 CASSGQANYGYTF TGTGCCAGCAGTGGACAGGCGAACTATGGCTACACCTTC
NA 14 NA TRBJ1-1 TRBV5-6 CASSLNFRNTEAFF TGTGCCAGCAGCTTGAATTTCCGGAACACTGAAGCTTTCTTT
NA 17 TRBD1 TRBJ1-1 TRBV19 CASSLGDRGQMNTEAFF TGTGCCAGTAGCCTGGGGGACAGGGGCCAAATGAACACTGAAGCTTTCTTT
NA 15 NA TRBJ2-2 TRBV14 CASSYGQFKAGELFF TGTGCCAGCAGCTACGGACAGTTTAAGGCCGGGGAGCTGTTTTTT
once 14 NA TRBJ2-3 TRBV5-1 CASSLGDNRDTQYF TGCGCCAGCAGCTTGGGGGACAATCGAGATACGCAGTATTTT
few 13 NA TRBJ1-2 TRBV6-2/TRBV6-3 CASSYDGNYGYTF TGTGCCAGCAGTTACGACGGGAACTATGGCTACACCTTC
NA 18 TRBD1 TRBJ2-5 TRBV4-3 CASSQERGGGQGEETQYF TGCGCCAGCAGCCAAGAGAGGGGAGGGGGACAGGGTGAAGAGACCCAGTACTTC
NA 15 NA TRBJ1-5 TRBV7-2 CASSLDRGRNQPQHF TGTGCCAGCAGCTTAGATCGTGGGCGCAATCAGCCCCAGCATTTT
NA 15 NA TRBJ2-3 TRBV7-7 CASSLGQFRTDTQYF TGTGCCAGCAGCTTAGGGCAGTTCAGAACGGATACGCAGTATTTT
once 15 NA TRBJ1-1 TRBV12-2 CASRPGQGIGFRAFF TGTGCAAGTCGCCCGGGACAGGGTATCGGTTTTCGGGCTTTCTTT
once 15 TRBD1 TRBJ1-4 TRBV6-5 CASRGAGTGNEKLFF TGTGCCAGCAGGGGGGCAGGGACAGGAAATGAAAAACTGTTTTTT
NA 13 NA TRBJ2-1 TRBV7-3 CASSLIQHNEQFF TGTGCCAGCAGCTTAATACAGCACAATGAGCAGTTCTTC
few 14 NA TRBJ1-1 TRBV19 CASSIREGDTEAFF TGTGCCAGTAGTATACGTGAGGGGGACACTGAAGCTTTCTTT
NA 20 NA TRBJ1-2 TRBV19 CASSIHWTPDRTYTSSGYTF TGTGCCAGTAGTATCCACTGGACACCCGACAGAACCTATACGTCGAGTGGCTACACCTTC
NA 14 TRBD1 TRBJ1-2 TRBV6-5 CASSPGTDRGGYTF TGTGCCAGCAGCCCCGGGACAGATAGGGGTGGCTACACCTTC
many 14 NA TRBJ1-2 TRBV4-3 CASSQDRGAYGYTF TGCGCCAGCAGCCAAGACAGGGGAGCCTATGGCTACACCTTC
NA 17 NA TRBJ1-2 TRBV4-3 CASSQDFPGVADYGYTF TGCGCCAGCAGCCAAGATTTCCCAGGGGTCGCAGACTATGGCTACACCTTC
NA 15 NA TRBJ2-5 TRBV5-1 CASSLASIGRETQYF TGCGCCAGCAGCTTGGCCTCCATAGGGAGAGAGACCCAGTACTTC
NA 14 TRBD1 TRBJ2-2 TRBV2 CASSPRDRDRELFF TGTGCCAGCAGTCCACGGGACAGGGACAGGGAGCTGTTTTTT
once 11 NA TRBJ2-7 TRBV19 CASSTYYEQYF TGTGCCAGTAGTACGTACTACGAGCAGTACTTC
once 15 NA TRBJ1-4 TRBV30 CAWSRRGLVDEKLFF TGTGCCTGGAGTAGGAGGGGTTTGGTCGATGAAAAACTGTTTTTT
NA 16 TRBD1 TRBJ1-1 TRBV5-1 CASSGGTGALNTEAFF TGCGCCAGCAGCGGGGGGACAGGGGCGTTGAACACTGAAGCTTTCTTT
NA 12 NA TRBJ1-2 TRBV29-1 CSVNRGNYGYTF TGCAGCGTGAATAGGGGTAACTATGGCTACACCTTC
NA 14 NA TRBJ1-2 TRBV6-5 CASSTGTPNYGYTF TGTGCCAGCAGTACCGGGACACCTAACTATGGCTACACCTTC
NA 15 NA TRBJ1-5 TRBV5-8 CASSLGVRANQPQHF TGTGCCAGCAGCTTGGGTGTGCGGGCCAATCAGCCCCAGCATTTT
few 15 NA TRBJ2-7 TRBV6-5 CASRGLAGISYEQYF TGTGCCAGCAGGGGGCTGGCGGGGATCTCCTACGAGCAGTACTTC
NA 14 NA TRBJ2-7 TRBV5-1 CASSRGGASDEQYF TGCGCCAGCAGCCGCGGAGGGGCGAGTGACGAGCAGTACTTC